Below are 8 T cell receptor beta chains sequenced from a single sample in a study of blood T cell repertoires in COVID-19 (dated by TCRdb to between 2020 and 2021). The method was the immunoSEQ multiplex PCR assay. TCRdb took over this immuneACCESS table, retaining in-frame rearrangements with V and J assigned. Such tables are incomplete; in checked studies, under half of the missing clones stem from an unresolved V gene, and the remainder is unexplained. This sample lists some 170,000 clones; roughly 80% were detected once. The ten largest clones add up to approximately 3% of the sample. Sequencing was carried out using peripheral blood. The receptors were gathered from an older man with acute or convalescent COVID-19.

The rearrangement links TRBV24-1 to TRBJ2-3, with D uncertain. The length of the CDR3 is 13 residues. The V end lost 2 bases, the J end lost 5 bases, and 7 bases lay between the germline ends. Germline values: CDR1 KGHDR, CDR2 SFDVKD. In DNA, the CDR3 is TGTGCCACCAGTGATTCCAACAGAGATACGCAGTATTTT. Encoded protein: CATSDSNRDTQYF.

The rearrangement joins TRBV6-5 to TRBJ2-7; TRBD2 is a possible D gene (7 bases). The CDR3 is 15 amino acids. Trimming removed 3 bases at V and 2 bases at J, with 14 bases between. Germline CDR1 is MNHEY and CDR2 is SVGAGI. CDR3 nucleotides: TGTGCCAGCAGTTATTTCGGGGGGCCAGCCTACGAGCAGTACTTC. Translated: CASSYFGGPAYEQYF.

This clone was recorded a few times. This sequence joins TRBV27 and TRBJ1-1; D is uncertain. This CDR3 is built from 15 residues. Between the trimmed V and J ends, which lost 3 bases and 0 bases, there was a span of 11 bases. Germline CDR1 and CDR2: MNHEY and SMNVEV (reference sequence). The CDR3 coding sequence is TGTGCCAGCAGTTTTAATATTAAAATGAACACTGAAGCTTTCTTT. Translation gives CASSFNIKMNTEAFF.

The rearrangement joins TRBV28 to TRBJ1-2, with 10 nucleotides matching TRBD1. This CDR3 has 14 residues. CDR1 MDHEN and CDR2 SYDVKM come from the germline V gene. The ends lost 4 bases at V and 8 bases at J; junction bases unmatched: 7. Here the CDR3 reads CASSSGTGVYGYTF. CDR3 nucleotide sequence: TGTGCCAGCAGTTCCGGGACAGGGGTTTACGGCTACACCTTC.

The chain recombines TRBV7-6 with TRBJ2-1, with 10 positions matching TRBD2. CDR1 and CDR2 (germline): SGHVS, FNYEAQ. J gave up 10 bases and V 3 bases, and 12 bases lay outside the gene matches. The CDR3 has 16 residues. DNA for the CDR3: TGTGCCAGCAGCTTGGGGGGAGCGGGAGGGGCGAAGGAGCAGTTCTTC. This gives the protein CASSLGGAGGAKEQFF.

This clone was found a few times. The chain links TRBV6-6 to TRBJ1-2, with TRBD1 identical over 8 bases. CDR1 and CDR2 (germline): MNHNY, SVGAGI (reference sequence). The length of the CDR3 is 13 residues. V lost 6 bases to trimming and J lost 4 bases; unmatched junction nucleotides: 4. The CDR3 spells CASSIQGGYGYTF. As DNA, the CDR3 is TGTGCCAGCAGCATACAGGGGGGCTATGGCTACACCTTC.

The chain couples TRBV11-2 to TRBJ1-3; 7 bases are shared with TRBD1. V lost 6 bases to trimming and J lost 4 bases; unmatched junction nucleotides: 9. Germline CDR1 SGHAT, CDR2 FQNNGV. CDR3 size: 15 residues. The CDR3 is CASRQQGTTGNTIYF. As DNA, the CDR3 is TGTGCCAGCAGGCAACAGGGGACGACGGGAAACACCATATATTTT.

The chain joins TRBV5-4 to TRBJ1-2; 9 nucleotides align to TRBD1. Per germline, CDR1 SGHNT and CDR2 YYREEE (reference sequence). V lost 2 bases to trimming and J lost 8 bases; unmatched junction nucleotides: 7. The CDR3 runs to 14 residues. CDR3 coding DNA: TGTGCCAGCAGCTTCGCCCGACAGGGGGTAGGCTACACCTTC. Residues: CASSFARQGVGYTF. The full variable domain, completed using reference TRBV5-4 and TRBJ1-2, is ETGVTQSPTHLIKTRGQQVTLRCSSQSGHNTVSWYQQALGQGPQFIFQYYREEENGRGNFPPRFSGLQFPNYSSELNVNALELDDSALYLCASSFARQGVGYTFGSGTRLTVV.